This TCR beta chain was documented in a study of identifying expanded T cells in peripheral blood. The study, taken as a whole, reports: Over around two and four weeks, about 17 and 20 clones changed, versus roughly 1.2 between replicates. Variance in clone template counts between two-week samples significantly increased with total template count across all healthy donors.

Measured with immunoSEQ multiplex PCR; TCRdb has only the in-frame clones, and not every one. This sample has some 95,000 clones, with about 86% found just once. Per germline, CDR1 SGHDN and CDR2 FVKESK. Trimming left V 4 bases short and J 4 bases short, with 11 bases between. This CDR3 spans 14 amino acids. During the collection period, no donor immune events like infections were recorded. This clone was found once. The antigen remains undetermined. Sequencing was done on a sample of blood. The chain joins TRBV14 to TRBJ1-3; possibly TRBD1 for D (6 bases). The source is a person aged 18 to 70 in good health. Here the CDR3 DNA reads TGTGCCAGCAGCCTTCGGGGGGCCGGAAACACCATATATTTT. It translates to CASSLRGAGNTIYF.